A selection of T cell receptor beta chains follows, all from one sample in a study of shared clonotypes between healthy human individuals. Using immunoSEQ multiplex PCR, the repertoire was profiled, and TCRdb retains in-frame clones only, with some absent. There are about 230,000 clones in the sample; over 50% occur only once, and roughly 11% lies in the top ten. The sequencing sample was made of memory CD4+ T cells sorted from blood. These receptors came from a man aged 30 to 45 in good health. Both conserved end residues are part of each CDR3. D genes are given only for firm matches. Size values are once, few and many counts, or a class for expanded clones, and some rows have none.

>TRBJ2-1|-|TRBV7-6|-
TGTGCCAGCAGCTTTAACGCAGCGGGTTCCTCCTACAATGAGCAGTTCTTC
CASSFNAAGSSYNEQFF
>TRBJ1-1|-|TRBV19|-
TGTGCCAGTAGTAACGTTCGGAACACTGAAGCTTTCTTT
CASSNVRNTEAFF
>TRBJ2-2|-|TRBV11-3|TRBD1
TGTGCCAGTAGGGAAGGACAGGGTGGCACCGGGGAGCTGTTTTTT
CASREGQGGTGELFF
>TRBJ1-5|-|TRBV28|-
TGTGCCAGCAGCCTCCGGTTTCAGCCCCAGCATTTT
CASSLRFQPQHF
>TRBJ2-3|-|TRBV7-6|TRBD2
TGTGCCAGCAGCCAAGCGGGAGGGCTCACAGATACGCAGTATTTT
CASSQAGGLTDTQYF
>TRBJ2-6|-|TRBV9|-
TGTGCCAGCAGCGTAGGTCCGGGGACTGGGGCCAACGTCCTGACTTTC
CASSVGPGTGANVLTF
>TRBJ2-7|-|TRBV5-4|-
TGTGCCAGCAGCTTGTCTCAGGGTTACGAGCAGTACTTC
CASSLSQGYEQYF
>TRBJ2-3|-|TRBV7-9|TRBD1
TGTGCCAGCAGCCCCAGGAGGACAGGGGCTAGCACAGATACGCAGTATTTT
CASSPRRTGASTDTQYF
>TRBJ1-4|-|TRBV7-2|-
TGTGCCAGCAGCGGACCACCCGGCAGAACTAATGAAAAACTGTTTTTT
CASSGPPGRTNEKLFF
>TRBJ2-7|-|TRBV4-1|-
TGCGCCAGCAGCCAAGATGGTAGGCGGCTGAATTACTCCTACGAGCAGTACTTC
CASSQDGRRLNYSYEQYF
>TRBJ2-3|-|TRBV11-1|-
TGTGCCAGCAGCGCAACAGGGTATCACACAGATACGCAGTATTTT
CASSATGYHTDTQYF
>TRBJ2-1|few|TRBV7-2|-
TGTGCCAGCAGCTTAGCGAGGGGAGCCTACAATGAGCAGTTCTTC
CASSLARGAYNEQFF
>TRBJ2-5|-|TRBV15|TRBD2
TGTGCCACCAGCAGGGGAGGGGTTGGTCAAGAGACCCAGTACTTC
CATSRGGVGQETQYF
>TRBJ2-7|-|TRBV28|-
TGTGCCAGCAGTTTGGGGACCTACGAGCAGTACTTC
CASSLGTYEQYF
>TRBJ1-2|few|TRBV2|-
TGTGCCAGCAGTAACCACAGGGTCCGGGGAGGTGGCTACACCTTC
CASSNHRVRGGGYTF
>TRBJ2-1|few|TRBV10-3|TRBD2
TGTGCCATCAGGGAGACTAGCGGGAGTTCAGAAAGGGGCAATGAGCAGTTCTTC
CAIRETSGSSERGNEQFF
>TRBJ1-5|-|TRBV10-3|-
TGTGCCATCAGTTCGGGGGCGGGCAATCAGCCCCAGCATTTT
CAISSGAGNQPQHF